The 32 T cell receptor beta chains below come from one sample, sequenced in a study of T cell responses to AZD1222 COVID-19 vaccine. Clones were sequenced by immunoSEQ multiplex PCR, and TCRdb holds only the in-frame ones, with some missing. The data contain about 120,000 clones, 92% of them singletons. Here the sequenced sample was peripheral blood, taken on day 0 of AZD1222 vaccination. These receptors originate from an adult in good health.

This chain uses TRBV3-1 (or the pseudogene TRBV3-2) with TRBJ2-1; the match to TRBD2 covers 9 bases. Trimming at V came to 4 bases and at J to 10 bases, leaving 17 bases not matched to a gene. CDR1 is LGHDT, CDR2 YNNKEL, per germline (reference sequence). CDR3 size: 17 residues. DNA for the CDR3: TGTGCCAGCAGCCCCTGGGAAAGAGCGGGGGGCTACCGGGAGCAGTTCTTC. Protein sequence: CASSPWERAGGYREQFF.

V gene TRBV19 combines with J gene TRBJ1-4; 12 bases are shared with TRBD1. Germline CDR1 and CDR2: LNHDA and SQIVND (reference sequence). The CDR3 runs 19 residues. After removal of 0 bases from V and 4 bases from J, the junction contained 9 bases not matched to a gene. For the CDR3, the DNA is TGTGCCAGTAGTATAGATCTCGGGACAGGGGGCATCGGTAATGAAAAACTGTTTTTT. The encoded protein is CASSIDLGTGGIGNEKLFF.

The chain uses TRBV6-2 or TRBV6-3 and TRBJ1-1; D uncertain. This CDR3 comprises 11 residues. Germline CDR1 reads MNHEY; CDR2 reads SVGEGT. V lost 5 bases to trimming and J lost 0 bases, with 1 base between them. The CDR3 bases are TGTGCCAGCAGTGTGAACACTGAAGCTTTCTTT. It encodes CASSVNTEAFF.

This clone was detected once. The rearrangement joins TRBV19 to TRBJ1-3; D unclear. V gave up 8 bases and J gave up 1 base, with 9 bases separating them. The CDR3 extends over 13 amino acids. Per germline, CDR1 LNHDA and CDR2 SQIVND (reference sequence). The CDR3 DNA reads as TGTGCCAGTCAGATAACTTCTGGAAACACCATATATTTT. It is translated as CASQITSGNTIYF.

The chain uses TRBV13 and TRBJ2-2, with 9 bases identical to TRBD2. CDR3 length equals 15 residues. Trimming cost V 5 bases and J 3 bases; bases outside gene matches: 4. Germline CDR1 is PRHDT and CDR2 is FYEKMQ (reference sequence). The CDR3 region is CASSLSGRYTGELFF. As DNA, the CDR3 is TGTGCCAGCAGCCTCAGCGGGAGGTACACCGGGGAGCTGTTTTTT.

The gene calls are TRBV2 and TRBJ1-1; 7 bases map to TRBD1. The ends lost 9 bases at V and 4 bases at J; junction bases unmatched: 11. This CDR3 has 14 amino acids. From germline, CDR1 is SNHLY and CDR2 FYNNEI. CDR3 in DNA: TGTGCCAGTAGGGGGCCCTTTGTCGGCACTGAAGCTTTCTTT. Translation gives CASRGPFVGTEAFF.

A note on this clone: Other nucleotide sequences in the sample specify the same CDR3. The chain has TRBV18 and TRBJ1-5, with no clear D. The germline V gene encodes CDR1 KGHSH and CDR2 LQKENI. V shed 0 bases and J shed 4 bases, with 1 base lying between them. The CDR3 is 12 residues long. The CDR3, as DNA: TGTGCCAGCTCACCACCGAATCAGCCCCAGCATTTT. Protein product: CASSPPNQPQHF. The full variable domain, rest sourced from reference TRBV18 and TRBJ1-5, is NAGVMQNPRHLVRRRGQEARLRCSPMKGHSHVYWYRQLPEEGLKFMVYLQKENIIDESGMPKERFSAEFPKEGPSILRIQQVVRGDSAAYFCASSPPNQPQHFGDGTRLSIL.

This chain links TRBV4-1 with TRBJ1-4; 10 bases are a match to TRBD1. The trim removed 6 bases at V and 6 bases at J, leaving 10 bases unmatched. Per the germline V gene, CDR1 is MGHRA and CDR2 is YSYEKL. The CDR3 is 16 amino acids. CDR3 protein: CASRPGTGAGYEKLFF. CDR3 DNA sequence: TGCGCCAGCAGGCCAGGGACAGGGGCCGGGTATGAAAAACTGTTTTTT.

This chain joins TRBV6-5 and TRBJ1-2; a weak D match, TRBD1 (5 bases). Trimming took off 6 bases at V and 2 bases at J, with 13 bases between the two ends. CDR3 size: 14 residues. CDR1 and CDR2 from the germline V gene are MNHEY and SVGAGI. This chain's CDR3 is CASSKPQGNYGYTF. Written as DNA, the CDR3 is TGTGCCAGCAGCAAACCCCAGGGCAACTATGGCTACACCTTC.

The chain uses TRBV29-1 and TRBJ1-2, with 10 nucleotides matching TRBD1. The CDR3 has 13 residues. Germline V lookup: CDR1 SQVTM, CDR2 ANQGSEA. The junction had 6 bases not matched to a gene; V was cut back by 7 bases and J by 4 bases. In DNA, the CDR3 is TGCAGCGGCGGACAGGGGGGCAGCTATGGCTACACCTTC. Translation: CSGGQGGSYGYTF.

This chain uses TRBV3-1 (or the pseudogene TRBV3-2) with TRBJ1-1; weak D call: TRBD1 (5 bases). The CDR3 runs to 13 residues. Germline V gene data show CDR1 as LGHDT and CDR2 as YNNKEL (reference sequence). The V gene lost 3 bases and the J gene lost 4 bases, with 9 bases spanning the gap. CDR3 amino acids: CASSHAGGTEAFF. For the CDR3, the DNA is TGTGCCAGCAGCCACGCGGGGGGCACTGAAGCTTTCTTT.

The CDR3 loop is CASSPTLLQGVPNTIYF. CDR3 DNA sequence: TGTGCCAGCAGCCCTACCCTCCTCCAGGGGGTTCCCAACACCATATATTTT. V is TRBV28 and J is TRBJ1-3; 7 positions match TRBD1. After removal of 6 bases from V and 7 bases from J, the junction contained 18 bases not matched to a gene. This CDR3 has 17 residues. Germline V lookup: CDR1 MDHEN, CDR2 SYDVKM.

The gene calls are TRBV6-6 and TRBJ1-3; a possible D gene is TRBD1 (6 bases). The CDR3 consists of 17 residues. Per the germline V gene, CDR1 is MNHNY and CDR2 is SVGAGI (reference sequence). The germline V and J ends were trimmed by 5 bases and 0 bases, with 17 bases remaining between them. The CDR3 bases are TGTGCCAGCAGTCAACCCCGCGGGACATACTCTGGAAACACCATATATTTT. This sequence encodes CASSQPRGTYSGNTIYF.

This chain joins TRBV11-2 and TRBJ2-1, with 8 bases lining up with TRBD2. Per the germline V gene, CDR1 is SGHAT and CDR2 is FQNNGV. V was clipped by 4 bases and J by 7 bases; unmatched bases: 12. This CDR3 has 16 amino acids. The CDR3 protein is CASSSDPGGPENEQFF. The CDR3 DNA reads TGTGCCAGCAGCTCGGATCCGGGAGGGCCGGAGAATGAGCAGTTCTTC. Looking up the rest from reference TRBV11-2 and TRBJ2-1 gives the full variable domain: EAGVAQSPRYKIIEKRQSVAFWCNPISGHATLYWYQQILGQGPKLLIQFQNNGVVDDSQLPKDRFSAERLKGVDSTLKIQPAKLEDSAVYLCASSSDPGGPENEQFFGPGTRLTVL.

The V gene is TRBV6-1, the J gene TRBJ2-2; 8 nucleotides agree with TRBD1. The V and J ends lost 3 bases and 0 bases, in that order; junction bases with no gene match: 6. This CDR3 contains 17 residues. The germline V gene encodes CDR1 MNHNS and CDR2 SASEGT. CDR3 residues: CASSDPGGNANTGELFF. CDR3 in DNA: TGTGCCAGCAGTGACCCAGGGGGCAATGCGAACACCGGGGAGCTGTTTTTT.

The chain uses TRBV5-8 and TRBJ2-2, with D possibly being TRBD2 (5 bases). Trimming cost V 4 bases and J 0 bases, with 16 bases left between them. Germline V CDR1 and CDR2: SGHTS, YDEGEE. CDR3 size: 17 residues. CDR3 DNA: TGTGCCAGCAGCACCCATCTCAGCGGTACGAACACCGGGGAGCTGTTTTTT. This encodes CASSTHLSGTNTGELFF.

The chain recombines TRBV11-2 with TRBJ1-4, with 10 nucleotides matching TRBD1. Germline values: CDR1 SGHAT, CDR2 FQNNGV. CDR3 length equals 18 residues. V lost 1 base and J lost 0; bases outside the gene matches: 5. The CDR3 is CASSLGAGTGATNEKLFF. The CDR3 region has the DNA TGTGCCAGCAGCTTAGGGGCGGGGACAGGGGCAACTAATGAAAAACTGTTTTTT.

The chain carries TRBV6-5 and TRBJ1-5; D call uncertain. The V gene lost 6 bases and the J gene lost 3 bases, with 12 bases spanning the gap. Germline CDR1 is MNHEY and CDR2 is SVGAGI. The CDR3 spans 14 residues. CDR3 protein: CASSSTNNNQPQHF. CDR3 coding DNA: TGTGCCAGCAGCTCCACCAACAACAATCAGCCCCAGCATTTT.

V and J are TRBV10-3 and TRBJ2-7; D is tentatively TRBD1 or TRBD2 (5 bases each). CDR1 is ENHRY and CDR2 is SYGVKD in the germline V gene. This CDR3 has 13 amino acids. The germline V and J ends were trimmed by 11 bases and 1 base, with 15 bases remaining between them. The CDR3: CAFFWGSSYEQYF. The DNA for the CDR3 is TGTGCCTTTTTTTGGGGGAGTTCCTACGAGCAGTACTTC.

The chain has TRBV5-4 and TRBJ1-6; no definite D call. Germline V gene lookup returns CDR1 SGHNT and CDR2 YYREEE (reference sequence). The V and J ends lost 1 base and 3 bases respectively, with 11 bases between them. CDR3 size: 16 residues. CDR3 loop: CASSLRELGYNSPLHF. The CDR3 DNA sequence: TGTGCCAGCAGCTTGAGGGAGTTAGGCTATAATTCACCCCTCCACTTT.

V and J are TRBV6-5 and TRBJ1-5; tentatively, D is TRBD1 (6 bases). Germline CDR1 and CDR2: MNHEY and SVGAGI. The CDR3 extends over 14 amino acids. The V and J ends lost 2 bases and 4 bases respectively, with 9 bases between them. CDR3 protein: CASSYTQGNQPQHF. In DNA form, the CDR3 reads TGTGCCAGCAGTTACACACAGGGAAATCAGCCCCAGCATTTT.

Concerning this clone itself: Different DNA sequences within this sample yield the same CDR3. J is TRBJ1-1 and V is TRBV5-4, with D tentatively TRBD1 (6 bases). With 3 bases removed from V and 1 base from J, the gap between germline ends came to 7 bases. CDR1 is SGHNT and CDR2 is YYREEE in the germline V gene (reference sequence). This CDR3 is built from 13 residues. The CDR3 loop reads CASSWGQNTEAFF. The CDR3 bases are TGTGCCAGCAGCTGGGGACAGAACACTGAAGCTTTCTTT.

This chain joins TRBV6-5 and TRBJ1-2; 8 bases fit TRBD1. CDR3 length: 16 residues. Germline trimming cut 2 bases from V and 5 bases from J; bases unmatched to any gene: 10. The V gene's germline CDR1 is MNHEY and CDR2 SVGAGI. The CDR3 nucleotides read TGTGCCAGCAGTTACCAGGGGGCTACCCTATTGTATGGCTACACCTTC. It encodes CASSYQGATLLYGYTF.

The chain has TRBV10-3 and TRBJ2-1; 8 bases match TRBD2. Germline-derived CDR1 and CDR2 are ENHRY and SYGVKD. J was trimmed by 3 bases and V by 8 bases; bases with no gene match: 6. CDR3 length equals 14 residues. The CDR3 DNA sequence: TGTGCCATCGGTAGCGGGAAGGACTACAATGAGCAGTTCTTC. Its translation: CAIGSGKDYNEQFF.

This sequence joins TRBV10-1 and TRBJ1-2, with D possibly being TRBD1 (5 bases). Germline CDR1 is WNHNN and CDR2 is SYGVQD (reference sequence). CDR3 size: 13 residues. V shed 4 bases and J shed 3 bases, with 9 bases lying between them. The CDR3 here is CASSAGTDYGYTF. The CDR3 DNA is TGCGCCAGCAGTGCTGGGACTGACTATGGCTACACCTTC.

This chain connects TRBV19 to TRBJ1-2; 9 bases are shared with TRBD1. The CDR3 runs 16 residues. The germline CDR1 and CDR2 sequences are LNHDA and SQIVND (reference sequence). V dropped 7 bases and J dropped 4; count of bases not matched to a gene: 13. This CDR3 is CASIFSSGTGSYGYTF. Here the CDR3 DNA reads TGTGCCAGTATTTTTTCCTCCGGGACAGGGTCCTATGGCTACACCTTC.

The chain recombines TRBV7-8 with TRBJ1-1, with TRBD1 identical over 8 bases. Unmatched junction bases numbered 2, after V lost 5 bases and J lost 3 bases. The V gene's germline CDR1 is SGHVS and CDR2 FQNEAQ. This CDR3 has 13 residues. The CDR3 DNA sequence: TGTGCCAGCAGCACGACAGGGGACACTGAAGCTTTCTTT. Protein: CASSTTGDTEAFF.

This clone was counted a few times. The J gene is TRBJ1-6, the V gene TRBV7-8; D is ambiguous. CDR3 length: 13 residues. Germline CDR1 is SGHVS and CDR2 is FQNEAQ. V was cut by 5 bases and J by 9 bases, with 11 bases left in between. In DNA form, the CDR3 reads TGTGCCAGCAGCGGACGGGCGGCTTCACCCCTCCACTTT. It codes for CASSGRAASPLHF.

This chain uses TRBV2 with TRBJ2-2; the match to TRBD2 covers 7 bases. This CDR3 comprises 13 residues. CDR1 and CDR2 (germline): SNHLY, FYNNEI. Germline trimming cut 7 bases from V and 5 bases from J; bases unmatched to any gene: 4. The DNA of the CDR3 is TGTGCCAGCAAGCGGGGTGGGACCGGGGAGCTGTTTTTT. Its translation: CASKRGGTGELFF. The whole variable domain, filled in from reference TRBV2 and TRBJ2-2, reads EPEVTQTPSHQVTQMGQEVILRCVPISNHLYFYWYRQILGQKVEFLVSFYNNEISEKSEIFDDQFSVERPDGSNFTLKIRSTKLEDSAMYFCASKRGGTGELFFGEGSRLTVL.

The chain combines TRBV6-5 with TRBJ1-1; tentatively, D is TRBD1 (5 bases). In germline, CDR1 is MNHEY, CDR2 SVGAGI. V was pared by 0 bases and J by 4 bases, with 12 bases between. The CDR3 runs 15 residues. CDR3 sequence reads: CASSYSWGMSTEAFF. The CDR3 region has the DNA TGTGCCAGCAGTTACTCGTGGGGGATGAGCACTGAAGCTTTCTTT.

The chain carries TRBV7-2 and TRBJ1-5; TRBD1 agrees at 8 bases. Trimming at V came to 5 bases and at J to 0 bases, leaving 6 bases not matched to a gene. This CDR3 is 16 amino acids long. CDR1 and CDR2 (germline): SGHTA, FQGNSA. Here the CDR3 DNA reads TGTGCCAGCAGCCACGGGACAGGTTATAGCAATCAGCCCCAGCATTTT. This codes for CASSHGTGYSNQPQHF.

This chain uses TRBV19 with TRBJ1-4, with TRBD1 as a possible D gene (5 bases). CDR1 and CDR2 (germline): LNHDA, SQIVND (reference sequence). This CDR3 contains 13 residues. The V and J ends lost 1 base and 7 bases respectively, with 7 bases between them. CDR3 residues: CASSIGGGEKLFF. The CDR3 coding sequence is TGTGCCAGTAGTATAGGGGGCGGTGAAAAACTGTTTTTT.